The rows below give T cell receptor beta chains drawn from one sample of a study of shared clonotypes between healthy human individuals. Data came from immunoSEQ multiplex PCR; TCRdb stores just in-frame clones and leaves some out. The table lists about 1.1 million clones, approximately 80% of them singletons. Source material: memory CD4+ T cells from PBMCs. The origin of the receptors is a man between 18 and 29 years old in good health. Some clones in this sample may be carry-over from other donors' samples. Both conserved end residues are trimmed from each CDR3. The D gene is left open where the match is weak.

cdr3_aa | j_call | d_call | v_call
ASRGDRQANEQF | TRBJ2-1 | TRBD1 | TRBV19
ASSLRGNSYEQY | TRBJ2-7 | NA | TRBV5-1
ATSRVPFQETQY | TRBJ2-5 | NA | TRBV15
ASSIRGQPQH | TRBJ1-5 | NA | TRBV19
ASREASGNTEAF | TRBJ1-1 | NA | TRBV5-1
ASTTSGRSGELF | TRBJ2-2 | TRBD2 | TRBV7-2
ASSQDSDRRVYGYT | TRBJ1-2 | NA | TRBV4-2
ASSLWAGGAYEQY | TRBJ2-7 | TRBD1 | TRBV7-2
ASSVAPGVGNTIY | TRBJ1-3 | NA | TRBV9
ASSVGGGRETQY | TRBJ2-5 | NA | TRBV6-1
ASSRSGLAGDYNKQF | TRBJ2-1 | TRBD2 | TRBV4-1
ASSDPLAGAAKNIQY | TRBJ2-4 | NA | TRBV6-1
ASSLAGGSLEQY | TRBJ2-7 | TRBD2 | TRBV9
ASSFLAGGSLDEQF | TRBJ2-1 | TRBD2 | TRBV7-9
ASSLSVLAKNIQY | TRBJ2-4 | NA | TRBV5-5
ASSQDYFRDRPYNEQF | TRBJ2-1 | TRBD1 | TRBV4-2
ASSLERAEAF | TRBJ1-1 | NA | TRBV11-1
ASSLRRGPGYGYT | TRBJ1-2 | NA | TRBV28
ASSSGQGRETQY | TRBJ2-5 | TRBD1 | TRBV5-4
ASSLRRYEQY | TRBJ2-7 | NA | TRBV11-2
ASSRRGPNEKLF | TRBJ1-4 | NA | TRBV5-4
ASSSTGQEGETQY | TRBJ2-5 | NA | TRBV5-1
ASSEALLRNQPQH | TRBJ1-5 | NA | TRBV6-1
ASSLTIPETQY | TRBJ2-5 | NA | TRBV7-9
AWAGGETQY | TRBJ2-5 | NA | TRBV30
ASSQGIRGNYGYT | TRBJ1-2 | NA | TRBV14
ASSREGTVTQY | TRBJ2-5 | NA | TRBV27
ASSARGEGTIY | TRBJ1-3 | TRBD1 | TRBV2
ASSLGGARNYGYT | TRBJ1-2 | NA | TRBV28
AWSVLGGAGELF | TRBJ2-2 | NA | TRBV30
ASSPRLRDIQY | TRBJ2-4 | NA | TRBV18
ASSLEIYYNEQF | TRBJ2-1 | NA | TRBV11-2
ASSPPIRVYGYT | TRBJ1-2 | NA | TRBV18
ASSPRDRDYEQY | TRBJ2-7 | TRBD1 | TRBV5-6
AWSVLMDQPQH | TRBJ1-5 | NA | TRBV30
ASSAQGGDTEAF | TRBJ1-1 | NA | TRBV7-6
ASSFSYGTANYGYT | TRBJ1-2 | TRBD1 | TRBV7-8
ASRAGTGRNTGELF | TRBJ2-2 | TRBD1 | TRBV5-4
ASSLGAGYNEQF | TRBJ2-1 | NA | TRBV7-8
ASSVTVGPNYGYT | TRBJ1-2 | NA | TRBV19
ASKTAGEREAF | TRBJ1-1 | NA | TRBV6-1
ASSLWGTTDTQY | TRBJ2-3 | NA | TRBV5-6
SAKQGANTQY | TRBJ2-3 | TRBD1 | TRBV29-1
SAGGTYEQY | TRBJ2-7 | NA | TRBV29-1
ASTTWGPYSSYNEQF | TRBJ2-1 | NA | TRBV27
ASSTTSMAGELF | TRBJ2-2 | TRBD2 | TRBV6-4
ASRRTSGNYEQY | NA | TRBD2 | TRBV6-5
ATSPGGDTGELF | TRBJ2-2 | TRBD1 | TRBV10-3
ASSTDRKQLRQY | TRBJ2-7 | NA | TRBV6-5
ATSPRVLAGYNEQF | TRBJ2-1 | TRBD2 | TRBV15
ASRAGGAGNTIY | TRBJ1-3 | NA | TRBV27
SGAGTGRILF | TRBJ2-1 | TRBD1 | TRBV29-1
ASSLWDRGQLGDTGELF | TRBJ2-2 | TRBD1 | TRBV7-3
ASRQGTDGADTQY | TRBJ2-3 | NA | TRBV2
ASSLLTTEAF | TRBJ1-1 | NA | TRBV5-8
ASSWTGGIRYGYT | TRBJ1-2 | TRBD1 | TRBV7-9
AISEVGGKLF | TRBJ1-4 | NA | TRBV10-3